These 28 T cell receptor beta chains came from one sample sequenced in a study of control samples from healthy donors and cancer patients. The data were produced by immunoSEQ multiplex PCR, yet TCRdb's version contains in-frame clones alone and is incomplete. The profile shows over 150,000 clones, approximately 96% of them singletons. Sample: blood. Receptor source: a woman aged 25 to 39 in good health.

This clone was picked up one time. The V and J genes are TRBV7-9 and TRBJ2-6; D perhaps matches TRBD1 (5 bases). The CDR3 runs 17 residues. CDR1 is SEHNR, CDR2 FQNEAQ, per germline (reference sequence). Trimming stripped 4 bases from V and 0 bases from J, with 13 bases between. CDR3 sequence (DNA): TGTGCCAGCAGCTCCAGGGAAATGGCCTCTGGGGCCAACGTCCTGACTTTC. Translation: CASSSREMASGANVLTF.

The chain carries TRBV28 and TRBJ2-1; no clear D gene. The CDR3 spans 13 residues. V was cut by 7 bases and J by 0 bases, with 7 bases left in between. Germline-derived CDR1 and CDR2 are MDHEN and SYDVKM. This CDR3 is CASTVNSYNEQFF. CDR3 bases: TGTGCCAGCACCGTGAACTCCTACAATGAGCAGTTCTTC. The variable domain in full, completed from reference TRBV28 and TRBJ2-1, reads DVKVTQSSRYLVKRTGEKVFLECVQDMDHENMFWYRQDPGLGLRLIYFSYDVKMKEKGDIPEGYSVSREKKERFSLILESASTNQTSMYLCASTVNSYNEQFFGPGTRLTVL.

V is TRBV7-9 and J is TRBJ2-5; no clear D gene. Germline assignment: CDR1 SEHNR and CDR2 FQNEAQ (reference sequence). V lost 1 base and J 4 bases, leaving 16 bases between the germline ends. There are 16 residues in the CDR3. The CDR3 coding sequence is TGTGCCAGCAGCTTAGGCTCACAGCCCTCACGAGAGACCCAGTACTTC. This codes for CASSLGSQPSRETQYF.

The chain has TRBV10-2 and TRBJ1-1; D not certain. CDR1 is WSHSY and CDR2 is SAAADI in the germline V gene. The CDR3 totals 11 residues. V lost 3 bases and J lost 5, with 4 bases in between. The CDR3 nucleotides are TGCGCCAGCAGTGATGGGACTGAAGCTTTCTTT. Translating gives CASSDGTEAFF.

This clone was seen once. Here the CDR3 DNA reads TGTGCTAGTGGTTTGTCTGGGGGAGGGGGCCCAAATAATTCACCCCTCCACTTT. This sequence encodes CASGLSGGGGPNNSPLHF. The genes are TRBV12-5 and TRBJ1-6, with TRBD1 identical over 7 bases. The CDR3 totals 18 residues. Germline CDR1 reads LGHNT; CDR2 reads FRNRAP. Losses at the gene ends were 2 bases for V and 5 bases for J; bases not matched to a gene: 12.

The gene calls are TRBV10-2 and TRBJ2-7; D is perhaps TRBD1 (6 bases). CDR3 size: 14 residues. Germline V CDR1 and CDR2: WSHSY, SAAADI. The V gene lost 2 bases and the J gene lost 2 bases, with 10 bases spanning the gap. The DNA for the CDR3 is TGCGCCAGCAGTGAGCTACAGGGAGCCTACGAGCAGTACTTC. Residues: CASSELQGAYEQYF.

The rearrangement joins TRBV5-1 to TRBJ2-4; 11 positions agree with TRBD2. V dropped 3 bases and J dropped 7; count of bases not matched to a gene: 3. CDR1 SGHRS and CDR2 YFSETQ come from the germline V gene. The CDR3 totals 14 residues. The DNA for the CDR3 is TGCGCCAGCAGCTCCGGGACTAGCGGTAACATTCAGTACTTC. The encoded protein is CASSSGTSGNIQYF.

This rearrangement joins TRBV5-6 to TRBJ2-3; no clear D gene. The CDR3 loop spans 16 amino acids. Germline CDR1 is SGHDT and CDR2 is YYEEEE. V lost 6 bases, J lost 0 bases, and 17 bases lay in between. CDR3 nucleotides: TGTGCCAGCACCTTTTGGACCGCGCCTAGCACAGATACGCAGTATTTT. Its translation is CASTFWTAPSTDTQYF. Combining the CDR3 with reference TRBV5-6 and TRBJ2-3 gives the whole variable domain DAGVTQSPTHLIKTRGQQVTLRCSPKSGHDTVSWYQQALGQGPQFIFQYYEEEERQRGNFPDRFSGHQFPNYSSELNVNALLLGDSALYLCASTFWTAPSTDTQYFGPGTRLTVL.

This rearrangement joins TRBV6-5 to TRBJ1-1; a possible D gene is TRBD1 (6 bases). V was shortened by 2 bases and J by 6 bases, with 16 bases between the two germline ends. Germline CDR1 and CDR2: MNHEY and SVGAGI. The CDR3 contains 15 residues. CDR3 nucleotide sequence: TGTGCCAGCAGTTACGGGGAGGGGGGGTTTTCTGAAGCTTTCTTT. Its protein is CASSYGEGGFSEAFF.

This clone was observed a single time. The chain is built from TRBV12-3 or TRBV12-4 and TRBJ2-1, with D tentatively TRBD2 (5 bases). There are 13 residues in the CDR3. Trimming shortened V by 2 bases and J by 4 bases, and 6 bases separated the two germline ends. The DNA for the CDR3 is TGTGCCAGCAGTTTACCGGGGTACAATGAGCAGTTCTTC. This codes for CASSLPGYNEQFF.

A word on this clone: This same CDR3 is encoded by further DNA sequences in the sample. V is TRBV6-4 and J is TRBJ2-1; tentatively, D is TRBD1 (5 bases). Germline-derived CDR1 and CDR2 are MRHNA and SNTAGT. CDR3 length: 15 residues. The V end was cut by 2 bases, the J end by 4 bases, with 12 bases between. In nucleotides, the CDR3 is TGTGCCAGCAGTGACGGGGCAGGGTCATACAATGAGCAGTTCTTC. Translation gives CASSDGAGSYNEQFF.

The chain links TRBV28 to TRBJ2-5, with 7 bases lining up with TRBD2. The V segment lost 6 bases and the J segment 3 bases; nucleotides outside the gene matches: 10. This CDR3 contains 15 residues. In germline, CDR1 is MDHEN, CDR2 SYDVKM. The CDR3 here is CASRGGILEKETQYF. The CDR3, as DNA: TGTGCCAGCAGGGGAGGGATTTTAGAAAAAGAGACCCAGTACTTC.

V and J are TRBV24-1 and TRBJ2-1; TRBD2 matches 13 bases. Unmatched junction bases numbered 9, after V lost 3 bases and J lost 8 bases. This CDR3 region has 17 residues. The V gene's germline CDR1 is KGHDR and CDR2 SFDVKD. The CDR3 nucleotides read TGTGCCACCAGTGATCTGGCGACTAGCGGGGGGATATATGAGCAGTTCTTC. It encodes CATSDLATSGGIYEQFF.

V usage is TRBV19 and J usage is TRBJ1-5; D is possibly TRBD1 (5 bases). V lost 1 base to trimming and J lost 7 bases, with 11 bases between them. The CDR3 runs to 14 residues. Germline CDR1 and CDR2: LNHDA and SQIVND (reference sequence). This CDR3 is CASSIARVGQPQHF. The CDR3 DNA reads TGTGCCAGTAGTATAGCCAGGGTTGGGCAGCCCCAGCATTTT.

V usage is TRBV27 and J usage is TRBJ1-1, with 8 positions matching TRBD1. Germline V CDR1 and CDR2: MNHEY, SMNVEV (reference sequence). Germline trimming cut 8 bases from V and 1 base from J; bases unmatched to any gene: 9. The CDR3 sequence is 15 residues long. CDR3 sequence reads: CASCARDRQNTEAFF. In DNA form, the CDR3 reads TGTGCCAGCTGCGCCCGGGACAGGCAGAACACTGAAGCTTTCTTT.

The chain has TRBV27 and TRBJ1-3, with a weak D call TRBD1 (5 bases). The CDR3 consists of 13 residues. Germline V gene data show CDR1 as MNHEY and CDR2 as SMNVEV (reference sequence). Trimming removed 2 bases from V and 8 bases from J, with 10 bases in between. The CDR3 nucleotides read TGTGCCAGCAGTTTAGGGGCTTTTGACACCATATATTTT. This gives the protein CASSLGAFDTIYF.

This rearrangement joins TRBV9 to TRBJ1-6; 10 nucleotides line up with TRBD1. The CDR3 runs 16 residues. J lost 10 bases, V lost 3 bases, and 10 bases had no gene match. Germline loops: CDR1 SGDLS, CDR2 YYNGEE. CDR3 coding DNA: TGTGCCAGCAGCGCGCCCGGACAGGGGGTAGGGTCACCCCTCCACTTT. This codes for CASSAPGQGVGSPLHF.

The rearrangement links TRBV6-1 to TRBJ1-6; the match to TRBD1 covers 7 bases. The CDR3 runs to 14 residues. V trimming: 6 bases; J trimming: 5 bases; junction bases outside the gene matches: 4. Germline-derived CDR1 and CDR2 are MNHNS and SASEGT. Here the CDR3 DNA reads TGTGCCAGCAGCCTAACAGGGGATAATTCACCCCTCCACTTT. Translated: CASSLTGDNSPLHF.

A single count supports this clone. The V gene is TRBV30, the J gene TRBJ1-3; D gene uncertain. Between the trimmed V and J ends, which lost 5 bases and 7 bases, there was a span of 6 bases. Looked up from germline, CDR1 is GTSNPN and CDR2 is SVGIG (reference sequence). The CDR3 consists of 10 residues. The DNA of the CDR3 is TGTGCCTGGGGTACCAACACCATATATTTT. Encoded protein: CAWGTNTIYF. Variable domain in full (rest from reference TRBV30 and TRBJ1-3): SQTIHQWPATLVQPVGSPLSLECTVEGTSNPNLYWYRQAAGRGLQLLFYSVGIGQISSEVPQNLSASRPQDRQFILSSKKLLLSDSGFYLCAWGTNTIYFGEGSWLTVV.

The chain has TRBV6-1 and TRBJ1-5; 7 bases align to TRBD1. Germline trimming cut 2 bases from V and 7 bases from J; bases unmatched to any gene: 8. CDR3 length: 15 amino acids. The V gene's germline CDR1 is MNHNS and CDR2 SASEGT. In DNA, the CDR3 is TGTGCCAGCAGTGAACAGACAGGGACGGGACAGCCCCAGCATTTT. Protein product: CASSEQTGTGQPQHF.

Worth noting for this clone: The same CDR3 also results from other DNA sequences found in this sample. The V gene is TRBV25-1, the J gene TRBJ2-5; possible D gene TRBD2, 5 bases. Germline-derived CDR1 and CDR2 are MGHDK and SYGVNS. The CDR3 sequence is 16 residues long. Trimming removed 6 bases at V and 3 bases at J, with 20 bases between. The CDR3 region is CASSEVSEDEEETQYF. CDR3 bases: TGTGCCAGCAGCGAAGTATCGGAGGACGAAGAAGAGACCCAGTACTTC. Looking up the rest from reference TRBV25-1 and TRBJ2-5 gives the full variable domain: EADIYQTPRYLVIGTGKKITLECSQTMGHDKMYWYQQDPGMELHLIHYSYGVNSTEKGDLSSESTVSRIRTEHFPLTLESARPSHTSQYLCASSEVSEDEEETQYFGPGTRLLVL.

This clone turned up a few times. The chain has TRBV5-4 and TRBJ2-2; D unclear. Per germline, CDR1 SGHNT and CDR2 YYREEE (reference sequence). V gave up 4 bases and J gave up 4 bases, with 8 bases separating them. CDR3 length: 13 residues. CDR3 sequence (DNA): TGTGCCAGCAGCCGCGACCGCACCGGGGAGCTGTTTTTT. This gives the protein CASSRDRTGELFF.

V usage is TRBV19 and J usage is TRBJ2-1, with 10 nucleotides matching TRBD2. Germline CDR1 is LNHDA and CDR2 is SQIVND (reference sequence). V trimming: 6 bases; J trimming: 6 bases; junction bases outside the gene matches: 14. The CDR3 spans 17 residues. CDR3 residues: CASSLPRGLAGANEQFF. CDR3 bases: TGTGCCAGTAGCCTCCCCCGCGGGCTAGCGGGAGCCAATGAGCAGTTCTTC.

The chain carries TRBV10-1 and TRBJ2-3; D is unclear. The CDR3 runs 13 residues. CDR1 WNHNN and CDR2 SYGVQD come from the germline V gene (reference sequence). Trimming removed 2 bases from V and 2 bases from J, with 5 bases in between. CDR3 amino acids: CASSERYTDTQYF. The CDR3 DNA reads as TGCGCCAGCAGTGAGCGGTACACAGATACGCAGTATTTT.

The chain has TRBV9 and TRBJ2-5; D call uncertain. Germline V gives CDR1 SGDLS, CDR2 YYNGEE. The V gene lost 3 bases and the J gene lost 4 bases, with 16 bases spanning the gap. This CDR3 has 15 residues. This chain's CDR3 is CASSELSRAGETQYF. The CDR3 DNA is TGTGCCAGCAGCGAATTAAGTCGGGCCGGAGAGACCCAGTACTTC.

This chain uses TRBV2 with TRBJ2-7, with 9 bases matching TRBD2. This CDR3 contains 14 residues. CDR1 and CDR2 from the germline V gene are SNHLY and FYNNEI. This CDR3 reads CADKGISGSHEQYF. CDR3 in DNA: TGTGCAGATAAGGGAATTAGCGGGAGCCACGAGCAGTACTTC.

V and J are TRBV6-5 and TRBJ2-7, with D maybe TRBD1 (6 bases). Trimming shortened V by 10 bases and J by 1 base, and 11 bases separated the two germline ends. The CDR3 runs to 12 residues. The germline CDR1 and CDR2 sequences are MNHEY and SVGAGI. This CDR3 reads CATQGPSYEQYF. The CDR3, as DNA: TGTGCCACCCAGGGGCCTTCCTACGAGCAGTACTTC.

The CDR3 spells CASSRQTGLSPLHF. As DNA, the CDR3 is TGTGCCAGCTCCCGCCAGACAGGCTTGTCACCCCTCCACTTT. V usage is TRBV18 and J usage is TRBJ1-6, with D perhaps TRBD1 (6 bases). Germline loops: CDR1 KGHSH, CDR2 LQKENI. The CDR3 consists of 14 residues. The V end lost 6 bases, the J end lost 10 bases, and 16 bases lay between the germline ends. Using reference TRBV18 and TRBJ1-6 for the parts outside the CDR3, the full variable domain is NAGVMQNPRHLVRRRGQEARLRCSPMKGHSHVYWYRQLPEEGLKFMVYLQKENIIDESGMPKERFSAEFPKEGPSILRIQQVVRGDSAAYFCASSRQTGLSPLHFGNGTRLTVT.